A single T cell receptor (beta chain) is shown here with its context. No cognate antigen has been identified for it. Base qualities are not at hand, and no much larger clone is one base apart. The sample comes from a study of T cell responses to AZD1222 COVID-19 vaccine (dated by TCRdb to the early 2020s). As for the study more broadly: AZD1222 recipients given second doses at about 4 weeks or at about 12 weeks were pooled, since spike-specific TCR depth and breadth were not found to differ between the two schedules. A total of 230 or so trial participants underwent TCR sequencing, of whom 200 to 220 received two doses of AZD1222 and roughly 25 received two doses of the MenACWY control vaccine. Trial participants were enrolled by age into subgroups of 18-55, 56-69 and 70-plus years, and around 150, 29 and 61 TCR-sequenced participants, respectively, were included in these subgroups. Overall study results and their limits: Spike-specific TCR breadth and depth rose significantly after two AZD1222 doses compared with day 0 and with MenACWY recipients. Conclusions about previously exposed vaccinees were limited because only five to seven AZD1222 recipients were SARS-CoV-2 seropositive at baseline. Reportedly, almost half of the unique spike-specific TCRs recognized epitopes lying outside the regions that are mutated in the B.1.351 and B.1.1.7 variants. Participants were mostly white British and included more females than males, and it was suggested by the authors that clonal diversity may have been underestimated. Because no day 14 peak-response samples were available, repertoires were characterized only after the peak T cell response. Vaccine-associated CD4 TCRs spanned the whole spike protein, with dominant responses in regions 160-218 and 743-854. The 56-69-year group was small, and its depth increase did not reach significance, likely because of low power.

The time point tag for this specimen amounts to: baseline before first vaccination. Vaccinee samples came from UK trials COV001 and COV002, including a single-blind randomized controlled phase 2/3 trial of AZD1222 (ChAdOx1 nCoV-19) in healthy adults. For TCRbeta chain sequencing, PBMC samples from trial participants were taken at day 0 and at day 28 after the second dose. The germline V gene encodes CDR1 SGHRS and CDR2 YFSETQ. V is trimmed back by 0 bases and J by 7 bases, and the junction contains 9 bases that no gene match accounts for. The CDR3 covers 16 residues, taking in both the cysteine and the phenylalanine. The only DNA kept is the CDR3, 48 bases in frame from the first base. The CDR3 regions of human TCRbeta chains were analyzed by immunosequencing. In the original analysis: Repertoire TCRs were checked for matches against a reference library of SARS-CoV-2-specific TCRs that had been generated using the MIRA antigen-specificity platform. Breadth was defined as the fraction of unique TCRs that were SARS-CoV-2-associated. Depth was defined as the fraction of total T cells that were SARS-CoV-2-associated. Each spike-specific TCR was assigned to its reactive spike region and to a CD4 or CD8 class using the MIRA data. Log10-transformed breadth and depth values were compared by one-way ANOVA with Sidak's multiple comparisons tests. Sourced from immuneACCESS, this table was stored by TCRdb with only in-frame sequences that have V and J called. A share of the clones is absent; for the studies checked, an unresolved V gene accounts for under half, and the remainder has no known explanation. V and J calls and clone size are as listed in that table; D and trimming were resolved from the DNA. The sample yields some 130,000 clones; 90% were counted once. The ten largest clones represent 6.9% of the sample.

Here the sequenced sample was peripheral blood, taken on day 0 of AZD1222 vaccination. The V gene is TRBV5-1 and the J gene is TRBJ2-2, with 7 junctional bases fitting TRBD1. The receptor was derived from an adult in good health. In nucleotide form, the sequence is TGCGCCAGCAGCTTGGGGGAGACAGGGTTCGGCGGGGAGCTGTTTTTT. It encodes CASSLGETGFGGELFF.